The 25 T cell receptor beta chains reported below all come from one sample, sequenced in a study of T cell repertoires in cytomegalovirus infection. A single record per CDR3 protein comes from TCRdb applying MiXCR to the reads. The table shows more than 95,000 distinct CDR3 sequences, with 32% occurring only once. Antigens of these TCRs are unknown. Sequences were derived from CD8+ T cells from cultured PBMCs, sampled from culture after CMV antigen stimulation. These receptors all stem from a human donor in good health (CMV status not recorded). Some clones in this sample may be carry-over from other donors' samples.

This clonotype appeared a few times. This chain links TRBV6-5 with TRBJ2-7; 7 bases are shared with TRBD1. V dropped 6 bases and J dropped 6; count of bases not matched to a gene: 14. This CDR3 region has 15 residues. Per the germline V gene, CDR1 is MNHEY and CDR2 is SVGAGI. For the CDR3, the DNA is TGTGCCAGCAGGAGCCGACAGGGCACTAAAGGCGAGCAGTACTTC. Translated: CASRSRQGTKGEQYF.

The chain is built from TRBV6-6 and TRBJ2-5; tentatively, D is TRBD1 (5 bases). Germline V CDR1 and CDR2: MNHNY, SVGAGI (reference sequence). The CDR3 consists of 15 residues. V shed 5 bases and J shed 4 bases, with 17 bases lying between them. DNA of the CDR3: TGTGCCAGCAGTGGAGAAAGGGGCTCAGGAGAGACCCAGTACTTC. It encodes CASSGERGSGETQYF.

The rearrangement joins TRBV4-1 to TRBJ2-3; D is undetermined. Germline-derived CDR1 and CDR2 are MGHRA and YSYEKL. Trimming took 0 bases from V and 2 from J, leaving 6 bases between them. CDR3 length: 14 amino acids. The CDR3 nucleotides are TGCGCCAGCAGCCAAGATGCGTACACAGATACGCAGTATTTT. As protein: CASSQDAYTDTQYF.

This clonotype occurred many times. The chain combines TRBV7-3 with TRBJ2-3, with 15 bases aligning to TRBD2. Germline assignment: CDR1 SGHTA and CDR2 FQGTGA. J lost 9 bases, V lost 4 bases, and 5 bases had no gene match. The CDR3 covers 15 residues. For the CDR3, the DNA is TGTGCCAGCAGCTCCGGACTAGCGGGGGGGCCCACGCAGTATTTT. Its translation: CASSSGLAGGPTQYF.

This clonotype has a handful of counts. The chain couples TRBV10-3 to TRBJ1-1; D is uncertain. Germline V gene sequence: CDR1 ENHRY, CDR2 SYGVKD. The CDR3 covers 16 residues. Trimming took 0 bases from V and 0 from J, leaving 11 bases between them. The CDR3 loop reads CAISESVVRLNTEAFF. Written as DNA, the CDR3 is TGTGCCATCAGTGAGTCAGTAGTCCGGCTGAACACTGAAGCTTTCTTT.

This clonotype has a handful of counts. The chain couples TRBV2 to TRBJ2-5; D is unresolved. The V and J ends lost 6 bases and 1 base respectively, with 9 bases between them. CDR1 and CDR2 (germline): SNHLY, FYNNEI. This CDR3 is 13 amino acids long. The CDR3 spells CASSSDPQETQYF. In DNA, the CDR3 is TGTGCCAGCAGCAGCGATCCCCAAGAGACCCAGTACTTC.

This clonotype has only one observation. V is TRBV12-3 or TRBV12-4 and J is TRBJ2-5; D may be TRBD1 or TRBD2 (5 bases each). V lost 8 bases and J lost 2, with 12 bases in between. CDR3 length equals 13 residues. The CDR3 region has the DNA TGTGCCAGCTGCTTTGGGGGTCAAGAGACCCAGTACTTC. Its translation: CASCFGGQETQYF.

The chain links TRBV10-3 to TRBJ1-1, with TRBD1 matching over 9 bases. The CDR3 contains 18 residues. Germline V lookup: CDR1 ENHRY, CDR2 SYGVKD. The J segment lost 9 bases and the V segment lost 10 bases, leaving 27 bases of the junction unmatched. The CDR3 DNA reads TGTGCCACCCTGAATTTAAAACAGGGGGCACCCATCGGCCCTCAAGCTTTCTTT. This translates into CATLNLKQGAPIGPQAFF.

This clonotype occurred a few times. The V call is TRBV6-6, the J call TRBJ1-5; D is undetermined. Trimming left V 2 bases short and J 4 bases short, with 12 bases between. Germline V lookup: CDR1 MNHNY, CDR2 SVGAGI (reference sequence). The CDR3 spans 15 residues. The CDR3 nucleotides read TGTGCCAGCAGTTACCCGGGCCAGACGAATCAGCCCCAGCATTTT. Amino acid sequence: CASSYPGQTNQPQHF.

Ten or more counts support this clonotype. The chain links TRBV7-2 to TRBJ1-4; D might be TRBD1 (5 bases). The length of the CDR3 is 16 residues. Germline V lookup: CDR1 SGHTA, CDR2 FQGNSA. With 1 base removed from V and 0 bases from J, the gap between germline ends came to 9 bases. The chain's CDR3 is CASSLGDGSTNEKLFF. CDR3 DNA: TGTGCCAGCAGCTTAGGGGACGGATCAACTAATGAAAAACTGTTTTTT.

The chain couples TRBV5-4 to TRBJ2-1; 8 bases align to TRBD1. The V segment lost 0 bases and the J segment 6 bases; nucleotides outside the gene matches: 5. The germline CDR1 and CDR2 sequences are SGHNT and YYREEE (reference sequence). This CDR3 contains 15 residues. The CDR3: CASSLVQGAPNEQFF. The CDR3 DNA sequence: TGTGCCAGCAGCTTGGTCCAGGGGGCGCCCAATGAGCAGTTCTTC.

The rearrangement uses TRBV11-2 and TRBJ2-1; no clear D gene. The CDR3 length is 11 residues. The ends were cut back, 4 bases at V and 8 bases at J, with 6 bases in the middle. The germline CDR1 and CDR2 sequences are SGHAT and FQNNGV. The CDR3, as DNA: TGTGCCAGCAGCTCAGGTTATGAGCAGTTCTTC. Translation: CASSSGYEQFF.

This clonotype has just a few counts. J is TRBJ2-3 and V is TRBV12-3 or TRBV12-4; 10 bases line up with TRBD2. V lost 6 bases and J lost 3; bases outside the gene matches: 3. The CDR3 length is 14 residues. CDR3 amino acids: CASRPAGGTDTQYF. CDR3 coding DNA: TGTGCCAGCAGGCCAGCGGGGGGGACAGATACGCAGTATTTT.

The V and J genes are TRBV5-5 and TRBJ2-2; 11 bases align to TRBD2. J gave up 4 bases and V 2 bases, and 4 bases lay outside the gene matches. CDR1 and CDR2 (germline): SGHKS, YYEKEE (reference sequence). The CDR3 is 16 residues long. The CDR3 nucleotides read TGTGCCAGCAGCTTTAGCGGGGGGGCAGGCACCGGGGAGCTGTTTTTT. This sequence encodes CASSFSGGAGTGELFF.

The table lists this clonotype with a count of one. The chain couples TRBV28 to TRBJ1-1, with D possibly TRBD1 on 5 matching bases. The V gene lost 6 bases and the J gene lost 7 bases, with 18 bases spanning the gap. The CDR3 extends over 14 amino acids. CDR1 and CDR2 (germline): MDHEN, SYDVKM. This chain's CDR3 is CASSPAYAGIEAFF. The CDR3, as DNA: TGTGCCAGCAGCCCGGCGTATGCAGGGATTGAAGCTTTCTTT.

This clonotype was picked up one time. An end of the junction differs from the germline gene, which may be a read error. This rearrangement joins TRBV29-1 to TRBJ2-1; 11 positions match TRBD2. CDR1 is SQVTM, CDR2 ANQGSEA, per germline. The CDR3 length is 15 residues. The CDR3 nucleotides are TGCAGCGTCACCCCAAGTAGCGGGGGGGCAGATGAGCACTTCTTC. This encodes CSVTPSSGGADEHFF.

The chain uses TRBV4-2 and TRBJ2-2, with TRBD2 matching 10 bases. Trimming removed 0 bases from V and 4 bases from J; junction bases left unmatched: 8. The CDR3 covers 18 residues. Germline V lookup: CDR1 LGHNA, CDR2 YNFKEQ. DNA of the CDR3: TGTGCCAGCAGCCAAGATCCCAGCGGGGGGGATCCCACCGGGGAGCTGTTTTTT. Its protein is CASSQDPSGGDPTGELFF.

The chain carries TRBV5-1 and TRBJ1-1; D is ambiguous. There are 15 residues in the CDR3. The germline CDR1 and CDR2 sequences are SGHRS and YFSETQ. V lost 1 base and J 3 bases, leaving 13 bases between the germline ends. The CDR3 DNA follows: TGCGCCAGCAGCTTGCAAGAGGGTATGGACACTGAAGCTTTCTTT. It translates to CASSLQEGMDTEAFF.

Only a few counts were recorded for this clonotype. Relative to the germline gene, one junction end is altered; a read error may explain this. The gene calls are TRBV4-1 and TRBJ2-3; 7 bases are a match to TRBD2. The CDR3 length is 17 residues. The germline V gene has CDR1 MGHRA and CDR2 YSYEKL. The CDR3 reads CASSQDGRGGGTDTQYF. The CDR3 DNA is TGTGCCAGCAGCCAAGATGGTCGGGGAGGGGGCACAGATACGCAGTATTTT.

This clonotype was detected a few times. The rearrangement links TRBV5-1 to TRBJ2-1, with D perhaps matching TRBD2 (6 bases). Germline CDR1 is SGHRS and CDR2 is YFSETQ. CDR3 size: 16 residues. Trimming took off 3 bases at V and 2 bases at J, with 15 bases between the two ends. The CDR3 loop reads CASSSLGRGAYNEQFF. DNA for the CDR3: TGCGCCAGCAGCTCTCTCGGGCGGGGCGCCTACAATGAGCAGTTCTTC.

This clonotype was observed a handful of times. The genes are TRBV19 and TRBJ2-2; 7 bases are shared with TRBD1. V lost 5 bases, J lost 4 bases, and 4 bases stayed unmatched. Germline assignment: CDR1 LNHDA and CDR2 SQIVND (reference sequence). The CDR3 length is 14 residues. The CDR3 protein is CASSWTGGTGELFF. The CDR3 coding sequence is TGTGCCAGTAGTTGGACAGGAGGCACCGGGGAGCTGTTTTTT.

This clonotype was observed a few times. The V gene is TRBV4-1, the J gene TRBJ2-2, with 9 bases identical to TRBD1. J lost 6 bases, V lost 4 bases, and 3 bases had no gene match. Germline-derived CDR1 and CDR2 are MGHRA and YSYEKL. This CDR3 region has 14 residues. Here the CDR3 reads CASSRTGGSGELFF. The CDR3 DNA reads TGCGCCAGCAGCCGCACAGGGGGCTCCGGGGAGCTGTTTTTT.

V gene TRBV4-1 combines with J gene TRBJ2-1; D not resolved. The germline CDR1 and CDR2 sequences are MGHRA and YSYEKL. The ends were cut back, 1 base at V and 5 bases at J, with 6 bases in the middle. The CDR3 is 13 residues long. CDR3 in amino acids: CASSQGGNNEQFF. The CDR3 DNA follows: TGCGCCAGCAGCCAAGGCGGCAACAATGAGCAGTTCTTC.

This chain uses TRBV19 with TRBJ2-1; D uncertain. V was trimmed by 4 bases and J by 2 bases, leaving 12 bases between them. The CDR3 sequence is 15 residues long. The germline V gene encodes CDR1 LNHDA and CDR2 SQIVND (reference sequence). Here the CDR3 DNA reads TGTGCCAGTAGTACAACGTTAGGCACCTACAATGAGCAGTTCTTC. Protein sequence: CASSTTLGTYNEQFF.

The chain combines TRBV7-9 with TRBJ1-5; the D is unclear. The CDR3 consists of 12 residues. The ends were cut back, 4 bases at V and 4 bases at J, with 5 bases in the middle. Germline CDR1 SEHNR, CDR2 FQNEAQ (reference sequence). Here the CDR3 DNA reads TGTGCCAGCAGCTCAGCAAATCAGCCCCAGCATTTT. Its protein is CASSSANQPQHF. Based on the CDR3 plus reference TRBV7-9 and TRBJ1-5, the full variable domain is DTGVSQNPRHKITKRGQNVTFRCDPISEHNRLYWYRQTLGQGPEFLTYFQNEAQLEKSRLLSDRFSAERPKGSFSTLEIQRTEQGDSAMYLCASSSANQPQHFGDGTRLSIL.